This T cell receptor beta chain was found in a study of T cell repertoires in cytomegalovirus infection. TCRdb redid the calling of the reads with MiXCR, one entry per CDR3 protein. The top ten hold roughly a quarter of the sample, which has 560,000 or so distinct CDR3 sequences, approximately 16% seen once. Germline-derived CDR1 and CDR2 are MNHEY and SMNVEV (reference sequence). The CDR3 consists of 15 residues. Trimming left V 2 bases short and J 4 bases short, with 14 bases between. The specimen sequenced was CD8+ T cells from PBMCs. The V gene is TRBV27, the J gene TRBJ1-1, with D possibly matching TRBD1 (5 bases). This receptor was identified in a human donor in good health (CMV status not recorded). Some clones in this sample may be carry-over from other donors' samples. The CDR3 spells CASSLAPAGTTEAFF. The CDR3, as DNA: TGTGCCAGCAGTTTAGCCCCGGCGGGGACCACTGAAGCTTTCTTT.